This paragraph reports one T cell receptor (beta chain). The data are from a study of CD8 T cells in Susac syndrome. The ends were cut back, 5 bases at V and 10 bases at J, with 9 bases in the middle. The CDR3 extends over 11 amino acids. CDR1 and CDR2 (germline): SGHTA, FQGNSA. An amount of RNA that ranged from roughly 0.5 to 1 ug was reverse transcribed with random hexamers. TCRdb redid the calling of the immunoSEQ multiplex PCR reads with MiXCR, one entry per CDR3 protein. Of some 180,000 distinct CDR3 sequences in the sample, roughly 90% were seen once. Sequenced sample: CD4+ T cells from PBMCs. This TCR derives from a human donor with Susac syndrome. V and J are TRBV7-2 and TRBJ1-3; D not certain. DNA of the CDR3: TGTGCCAGCAGCCAGCGCCAGACCATATATTTT. Translating it yields CASSQRQTIYF.